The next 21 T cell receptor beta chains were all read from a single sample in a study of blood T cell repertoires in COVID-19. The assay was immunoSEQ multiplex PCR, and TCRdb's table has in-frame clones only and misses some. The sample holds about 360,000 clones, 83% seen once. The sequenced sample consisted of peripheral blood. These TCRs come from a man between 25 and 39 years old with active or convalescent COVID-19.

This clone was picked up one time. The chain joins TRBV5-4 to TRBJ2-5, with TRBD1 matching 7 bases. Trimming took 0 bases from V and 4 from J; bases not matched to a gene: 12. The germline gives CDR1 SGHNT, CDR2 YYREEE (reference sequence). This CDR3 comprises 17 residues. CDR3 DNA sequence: TGTGCCAGCAGCTTGGCGACAGGGATGTTTTCTCGAGAGACCCAGTACTTC. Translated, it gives CASSLATGMFSRETQYF.

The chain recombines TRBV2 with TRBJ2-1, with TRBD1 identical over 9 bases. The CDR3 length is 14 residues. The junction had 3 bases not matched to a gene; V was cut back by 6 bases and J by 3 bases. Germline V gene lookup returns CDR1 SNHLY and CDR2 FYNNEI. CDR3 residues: CASSGGQGYNEQFF. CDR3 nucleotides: TGTGCCAGCAGCGGGGGACAGGGCTACAATGAGCAGTTCTTC.

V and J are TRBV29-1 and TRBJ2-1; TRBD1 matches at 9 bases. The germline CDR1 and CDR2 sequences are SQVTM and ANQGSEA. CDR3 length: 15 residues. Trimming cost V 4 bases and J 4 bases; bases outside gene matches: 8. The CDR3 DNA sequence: TGCAGCGTTGTACCGGGACAGGGAAATTACAATGAGCAGTTCTTC. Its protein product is CSVVPGQGNYNEQFF.

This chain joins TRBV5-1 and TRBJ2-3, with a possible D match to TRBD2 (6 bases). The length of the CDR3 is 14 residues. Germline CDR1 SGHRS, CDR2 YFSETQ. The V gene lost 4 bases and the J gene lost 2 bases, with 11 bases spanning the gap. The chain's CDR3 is CASSAGSHTDTQYF. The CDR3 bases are TGCGCCAGCAGCGCGGGATCACACACAGATACGCAGTATTTT.

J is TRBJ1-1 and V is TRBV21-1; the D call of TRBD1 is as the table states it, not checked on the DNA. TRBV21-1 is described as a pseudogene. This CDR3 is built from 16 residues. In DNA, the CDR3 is TGTGCCAGCAGCAAAGTGGTAGGAGGGGGCGGGACTGAAGCTTTCTTT. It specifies CASSKVVGGGGTEAFF.

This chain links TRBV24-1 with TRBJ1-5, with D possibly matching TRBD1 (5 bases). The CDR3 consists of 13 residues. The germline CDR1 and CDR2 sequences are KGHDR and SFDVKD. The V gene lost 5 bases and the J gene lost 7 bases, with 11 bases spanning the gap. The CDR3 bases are TGTGCCACCAGTGCGGGAGAGGGGCAGCCCCAGCATTTT. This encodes CATSAGEGQPQHF.

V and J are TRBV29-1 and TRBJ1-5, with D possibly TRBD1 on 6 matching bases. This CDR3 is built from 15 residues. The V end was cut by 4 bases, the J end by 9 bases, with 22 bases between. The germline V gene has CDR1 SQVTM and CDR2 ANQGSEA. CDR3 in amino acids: CSVGVGTHHRAPQHF. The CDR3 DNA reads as TGCAGCGTTGGGGTTGGGACACATCATAGGGCGCCCCAGCATTTT.

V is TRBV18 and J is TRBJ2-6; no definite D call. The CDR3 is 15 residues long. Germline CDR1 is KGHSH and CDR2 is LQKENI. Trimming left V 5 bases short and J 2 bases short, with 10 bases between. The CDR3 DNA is TGTGCCAGCTCATTTTGGGCAGCTGGGGCCAACGTCCTGACTTTC. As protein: CASSFWAAGANVLTF.

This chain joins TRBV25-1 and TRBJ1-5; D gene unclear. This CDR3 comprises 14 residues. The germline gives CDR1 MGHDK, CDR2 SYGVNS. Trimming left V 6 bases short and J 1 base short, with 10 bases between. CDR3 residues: CASRVRGSNQPQHF. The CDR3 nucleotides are TGTGCCAGCAGGGTCAGAGGGAGCAATCAGCCCCAGCATTTT.

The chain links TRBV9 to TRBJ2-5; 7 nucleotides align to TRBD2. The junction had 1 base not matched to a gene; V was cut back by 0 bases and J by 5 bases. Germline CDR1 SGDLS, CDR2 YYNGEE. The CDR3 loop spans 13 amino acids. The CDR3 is CASSVGGGETQYF. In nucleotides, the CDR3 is TGTGCCAGCAGCGTAGGGGGAGGGGAGACCCAGTACTTC.

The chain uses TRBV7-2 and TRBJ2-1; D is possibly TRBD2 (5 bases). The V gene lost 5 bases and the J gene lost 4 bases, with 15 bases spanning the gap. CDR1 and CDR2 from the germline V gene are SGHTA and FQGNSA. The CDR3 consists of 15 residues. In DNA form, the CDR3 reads TGTGCCAGCAGCCCCGGGGTCAGATCATACAATGAGCAGTTCTTC. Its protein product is CASSPGVRSYNEQFF.

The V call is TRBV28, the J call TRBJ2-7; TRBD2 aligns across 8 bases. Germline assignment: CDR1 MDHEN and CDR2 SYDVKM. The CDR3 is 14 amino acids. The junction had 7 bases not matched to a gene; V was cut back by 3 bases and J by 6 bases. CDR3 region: CASSLAGGGSEQYF. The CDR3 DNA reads TGTGCCAGCAGTTTGGCCGGGGGGGGCAGCGAGCAGTACTTC.

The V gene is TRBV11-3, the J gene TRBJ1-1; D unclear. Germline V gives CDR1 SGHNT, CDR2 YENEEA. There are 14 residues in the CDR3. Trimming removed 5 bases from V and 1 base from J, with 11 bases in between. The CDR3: CASSPRTPNTEAFF. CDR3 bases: TGTGCCAGCAGCCCCCGCACACCGAACACTGAAGCTTTCTTT.

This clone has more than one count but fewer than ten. The CDR3 nucleotides are TGTGCCAGCAGTCCTGAGGGACAGGGGTCAGGAGACACCCAGTACTTC. It codes for CASSPEGQGSGDTQYF. This chain connects TRBV28 to TRBJ2-5, with 10 bases fitting TRBD1. Germline CDR1 and CDR2: MDHEN and SYDVKM. The CDR3 totals 16 residues. Germline trimming cut 5 bases from V and 8 bases from J; bases unmatched to any gene: 14.

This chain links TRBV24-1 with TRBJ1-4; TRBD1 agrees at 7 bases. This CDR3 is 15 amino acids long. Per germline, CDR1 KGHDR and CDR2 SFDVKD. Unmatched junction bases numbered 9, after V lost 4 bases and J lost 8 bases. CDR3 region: CATSESGQPAEKLFF. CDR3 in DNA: TGTGCCACCAGTGAATCGGGACAGCCGGCCGAAAAACTGTTTTTT.

The CDR3 here is CASSSGHTGELFF. The CDR3 coding sequence is TGTGCCAGCAGCAGCGGACACACCGGGGAGCTGTTTTTT. This chain joins TRBV6-5 and TRBJ2-2, with D maybe TRBD2 (5 bases). The germline V gene encodes CDR1 MNHEY and CDR2 SVGAGI. The CDR3 has 13 residues. V dropped 6 bases and J dropped 3 bases, with 8 bases sitting between them.

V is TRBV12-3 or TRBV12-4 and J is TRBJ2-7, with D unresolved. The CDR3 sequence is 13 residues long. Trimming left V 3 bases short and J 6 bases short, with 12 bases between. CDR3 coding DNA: TGTGCCAGCAGTTTTGCCAGGCCTCTCGAGCAGTACTTC. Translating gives CASSFARPLEQYF.

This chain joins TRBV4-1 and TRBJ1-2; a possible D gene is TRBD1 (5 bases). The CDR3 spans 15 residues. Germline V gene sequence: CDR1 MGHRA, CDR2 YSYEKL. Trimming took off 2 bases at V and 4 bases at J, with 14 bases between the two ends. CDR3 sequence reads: CASSQPLGVPYGYTF. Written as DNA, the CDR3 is TGCGCCAGCAGCCAACCCTTAGGGGTCCCCTATGGCTACACCTTC.

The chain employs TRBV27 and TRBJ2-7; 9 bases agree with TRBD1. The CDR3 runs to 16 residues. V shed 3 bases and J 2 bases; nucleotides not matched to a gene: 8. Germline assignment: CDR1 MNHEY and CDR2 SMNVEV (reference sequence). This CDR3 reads CASSLTGQGITYEQYF. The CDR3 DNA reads TGTGCCAGCAGTTTGACTGGACAGGGGATTACCTACGAGCAGTACTTC.

CDR3 sequence reads: CASSPRSGSPHTEAFF. CDR3 DNA: TGTGCCAGCTCACCAAGGTCAGGGTCCCCGCACACTGAAGCTTTCTTT. The gene calls are TRBV18 and TRBJ1-1, with D perhaps matching TRBD1 (5 bases). CDR1 is KGHSH and CDR2 is LQKENI in the germline V gene. This CDR3 has 16 residues. The germline V and J ends were trimmed by 2 bases and 3 bases, with 16 bases remaining between them. Complete variable domain (other parts from reference TRBV18 and TRBJ1-1): NAGVMQNPRHLVRRRGQEARLRCSPMKGHSHVYWYRQLPEEGLKFMVYLQKENIIDESGMPKERFSAEFPKEGPSILRIQQVVRGDSAAYFCASSPRSGSPHTEAFFGQGTRLTVV.

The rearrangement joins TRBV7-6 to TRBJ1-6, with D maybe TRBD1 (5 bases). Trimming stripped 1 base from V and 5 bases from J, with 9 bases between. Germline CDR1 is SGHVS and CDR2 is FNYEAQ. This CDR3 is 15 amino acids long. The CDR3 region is CASSLGRANNSPLHF. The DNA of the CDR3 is TGTGCCAGCAGCTTAGGCAGGGCAAATAATTCACCCCTCCACTTT.